A single sample gave rise to the 17 T cell receptor beta chains below, sequenced in a study of blood T cell repertoires in COVID-19. The assay was immunoSEQ multiplex PCR, and TCRdb's table has in-frame clones only and misses some. The top ten hold under 1.5% of the sample, which has fewer than 500,000 clones, around 87% seen once. Sequenced material: PBMCs or T cells enriched from blood (not recorded which). Receptors were obtained from a man aged 25 to 40 who had recovered from COVID-19.

The rearrangement uses TRBV6-2 or TRBV6-3 and TRBJ2-2; the match to TRBD2 covers 10 bases. The germline V gene has CDR1 MNHEY and CDR2 SVGEGT. The CDR3 extends over 16 amino acids. The junction had 5 bases not matched to a gene; V was cut back by 3 bases and J by 4 bases. CDR3 sequence reads: CASSYLAGALTGELFF. CDR3 nucleotides: TGTGCCAGCAGTTATCTAGCGGGGGCCCTCACCGGGGAGCTGTTTTTT.

Only a few counts were recorded for this clone. The gene calls are TRBV7-2 and TRBJ2-7; tentatively, D is TRBD2 (5 bases). Germline CDR1 reads SGHTA; CDR2 reads FQGNSA. This CDR3 is 13 amino acids long. V lost 5 bases, J lost 7 bases, and 15 bases lay in between. CDR3 region: CASSLPARGEQYF. CDR3 sequence (DNA): TGTGCCAGCAGCCTCCCGGCCCGCGGGGAGCAGTACTTC.

The V and J genes are TRBV27 and TRBJ1-5; 8 nucleotides match TRBD1. Germline V gene lookup returns CDR1 MNHEY and CDR2 SMNVEV (reference sequence). J gave up 6 bases and V 6 bases, and 13 bases lay outside the gene matches. The CDR3 loop spans 16 amino acids. The CDR3 nucleotides read TGTGCCAGCAGCTTTACAGGGGGTGGACCCACTCAGCCCCAGCATTTT. Translating it yields CASSFTGGGPTQPQHF.

Many counts were recorded for this clone. The gene calls are TRBV7-3 and TRBJ1-3; 9 nucleotides agree with TRBD1. The CDR3 sequence is 14 residues long. CDR1 and CDR2 (germline): SGHTA, FQGTGA. V lost 4 bases, J lost 6 bases, and 4 bases stayed unmatched. The CDR3 spells CASSSGQGLNTIYF. As DNA, the CDR3 is TGTGCCAGCAGCTCGGGACAGGGTTTAAACACCATATATTTT. Complete variable domain (other parts from reference TRBV7-3 and TRBJ1-3): GAGVSQTPSNKVTEKGKYVELRCDPISGHTALYWYRQSLGQGPEFLIYFQGTGAADDSGLPNDRFFAVRPEGSVSTLKIQRTERGDSAVYLCASSSGQGLNTIYFGEGSWLTVV.

CDR3 sequence reads: CASSLPGQGADYGYTF. The CDR3 DNA is TGTGCCAGCAGCTTGCCTGGACAGGGGGCCGACTATGGCTACACCTTC. The rearrangement uses TRBV5-4 and TRBJ1-2, with 11 bases that match TRBD1. Germline loops: CDR1 SGHNT, CDR2 YYREEE (reference sequence). The V segment lost 1 base and the J segment 3 bases; nucleotides outside the gene matches: 5. The CDR3 contains 16 residues.

V usage is TRBV18 and J usage is TRBJ2-2; weak D call: TRBD2 (7 bases). This CDR3 has 14 amino acids. V was pared by 5 bases and J by 3 bases, with 10 bases between. The V gene's germline CDR1 is KGHSH and CDR2 LQKENI. This CDR3 reads CASSSGGYTGELFF. CDR3 DNA sequence: TGTGCCAGCTCATCGGGGGGCTACACCGGGGAGCTGTTTTTT.

This chain uses TRBV7-9 with TRBJ1-6; D uncertain. From germline, CDR1 is SEHNR and CDR2 FQNEAQ (reference sequence). The CDR3 has 13 amino acids. V gave up 6 bases and J gave up 6 bases, with 9 bases separating them. As DNA, the CDR3 is TGTGCCAGCAGGGCCCCAAGTAATTCACCCCTCCACTTT. Translation: CASRAPSNSPLHF.

The chain is built from TRBV2 and TRBJ1-3; 8 bases align to TRBD1. Per germline, CDR1 SNHLY and CDR2 FYNNEI. J lost 2 bases, V lost 8 bases, and 5 bases had no gene match. The CDR3 sequence is 14 residues long. This chain's CDR3 is CASQGAPTGNTIYF. The CDR3, as DNA: TGTGCCAGCCAGGGGGCGCCGACTGGAAACACCATATATTTT.

The chain couples TRBV29-1 to TRBJ1-2; possible D gene TRBD1, 6 bases. CDR3 length: 15 residues. Germline-derived CDR1 and CDR2 are SQVTM and ANQGSEA. V lost 0 bases and J 4 bases, leaving 15 bases between the germline ends. The CDR3 here is CSVEDYLGARYGYTF. The CDR3 nucleotides read TGCAGCGTTGAAGATTATCTGGGGGCCCGCTATGGCTACACCTTC.

Concerning this clone: This CDR3 is also generated by other DNA sequences in the sample. This rearrangement joins TRBV7-9 to TRBJ1-1; 9 positions match TRBD1. The CDR3 extends over 15 amino acids. The junction had 6 bases not matched to a gene; V was cut back by 5 bases and J by 2 bases. The V gene's germline CDR1 is SEHNR and CDR2 FQNEAQ (reference sequence). CDR3 coding DNA: TGTGCCAGCAGCCCACCGGGACAGGGAAACACTGAAGCTTTCTTT. Its translation is CASSPPGQGNTEAFF.

The V gene is TRBV5-1, the J gene TRBJ2-5; 7 bases line up with TRBD1. Trimming cost V 1 base and J 5 bases; bases outside gene matches: 8. CDR3 length: 15 residues. The germline gives CDR1 SGHRS, CDR2 YFSETQ. CDR3 residues: CASSLQGEGGETQYF. In DNA, the CDR3 is TGCGCCAGCAGCTTGCAGGGGGAAGGCGGGGAGACCCAGTACTTC. Filled out from reference TRBV5-1 and TRBJ2-5, the complete variable domain reads KAGVTQTPRYLIKTRGQQVTLSCSPISGHRSVSWYQQTPGQGLQFLFEYFSETQRNKGNFPGRFSGRQFSNSRSEMNVSTLELGDSALYLCASSLQGEGGETQYFGPGTRLLVL.

V gene TRBV2 combines with J gene TRBJ1-5; D unclear. Between the trimmed V and J ends, which lost 8 bases and 2 bases, there was a span of 10 bases. The CDR3 contains 13 residues. Germline CDR1 reads SNHLY; CDR2 reads FYNNEI. This CDR3 is CASWTGGNQPQHF. The CDR3 DNA sequence: TGTGCCAGCTGGACTGGGGGCAATCAGCCCCAGCATTTT.

The rearrangement joins TRBV7-9 to TRBJ1-2, with TRBD1 matching over 7 bases. In germline, CDR1 is SEHNR, CDR2 FQNEAQ (reference sequence). This CDR3 is built from 14 residues. V lost 5 bases to trimming and J lost 11 bases; unmatched junction nucleotides: 14. CDR3 sequence (DNA): TGTGCCAGCAGCCTCGACGCAAGACAGGGCGGGTACACCTTC. Translation gives CASSLDARQGGYTF.

V gene TRBV5-5 combines with J gene TRBJ2-7, with 8 bases matching TRBD1. This CDR3 contains 15 residues. The germline gives CDR1 SGHKS, CDR2 YYEKEE (reference sequence). The trim removed 4 bases at V and 2 bases at J, leaving 8 bases unmatched. CDR3 protein: CASSTDRGRTYEQYF. The CDR3 nucleotides are TGTGCCAGCAGCACCGACAGGGGAAGAACCTACGAGCAGTACTTC. Full variable domain (remainder filled in from reference TRBV5-5 and TRBJ2-7): DAGVTQSPTHLIKTRGQQVTLRCSPISGHKSVSWYQQVLGQGPQFIFQYYEKEERGRGNFPDRFSARQFPNYSSELNVNALLLGDSALYLCASSTDRGRTYEQYFGPGTRLTVT.

CDR3 loop: CASSDPHTNEKLFF. CDR3 DNA sequence: TGTGCCAGCAGTGATCCTCACACAAATGAAAAACTGTTTTTT. The chain couples TRBV25-1 to TRBJ1-4; D gene uncertain. The V and J ends lost 3 bases and 5 bases respectively, with 10 bases between them. Germline values: CDR1 MGHDK, CDR2 SYGVNS. The CDR3 extends over 14 amino acids.

The V call is TRBV7-8, the J call TRBJ1-4; possibly TRBD1 for D (5 bases). The CDR3 has 13 amino acids. V was shortened by 5 bases and J by 10 bases, with 14 bases between the two germline ends. Germline CDR1 SGHVS, CDR2 FQNEAQ. This CDR3 reads CASSPNWGGKLFF. The CDR3 DNA reads TGTGCCAGCAGCCCAAATTGGGGGGGAAAACTGTTTTTT.

There are a few counts of this clone. The chain has TRBV3-1 (or the pseudogene TRBV3-2) and TRBJ1-2; TRBD1 matches 8 bases. Per the germline V gene, CDR1 is LGHDT and CDR2 is YNNKEL (reference sequence). With V trimmed by 0 bases and J by 4 bases, 4 bases remained unmatched. The CDR3 is 15 residues long. CDR3 residues: CASSQDRGHFYGYTF. Written as DNA, the CDR3 is TGTGCCAGCAGCCAAGACAGGGGGCATTTCTATGGCTACACCTTC.